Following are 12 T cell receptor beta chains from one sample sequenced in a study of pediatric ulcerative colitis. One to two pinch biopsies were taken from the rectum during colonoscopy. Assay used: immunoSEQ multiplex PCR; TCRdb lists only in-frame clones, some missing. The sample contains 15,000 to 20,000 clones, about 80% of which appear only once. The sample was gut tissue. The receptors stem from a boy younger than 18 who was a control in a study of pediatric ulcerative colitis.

CDR3 loop: CASSLGGAGYEQYF. The CDR3 nucleotides are TGCGCCAGCAGCTTGGGGGGCGCGGGGTACGAGCAGTACTTC. The J gene is TRBJ2-7, the V gene TRBV5-1; a possible D gene is TRBD2 (6 bases). V lost 0 bases, J lost 4 bases, and 11 bases lay in between. The CDR3 sequence is 14 residues long. Germline V lookup: CDR1 SGHRS, CDR2 YFSETQ.

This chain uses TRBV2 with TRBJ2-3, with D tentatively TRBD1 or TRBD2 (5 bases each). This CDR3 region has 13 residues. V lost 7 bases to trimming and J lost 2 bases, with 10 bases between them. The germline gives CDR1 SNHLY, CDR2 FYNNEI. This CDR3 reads CASKRDPTDTQYF. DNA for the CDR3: TGTGCCAGCAAGAGGGACCCCACAGATACGCAGTATTTT.

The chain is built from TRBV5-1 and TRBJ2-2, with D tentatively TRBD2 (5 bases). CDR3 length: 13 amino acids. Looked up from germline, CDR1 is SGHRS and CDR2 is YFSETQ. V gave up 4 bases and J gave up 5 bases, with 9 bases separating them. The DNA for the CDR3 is TGCGCCAGCAGCCCAGCGGCGACCGGGGAGCTGTTTTTT. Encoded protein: CASSPAATGELFF.

The CDR3 sequence: CASSEGARDTGELFF. In DNA form, the CDR3 reads TGTGCCAGCAGTGAGGGAGCGAGGGACACCGGGGAGCTGTTTTTT. This sequence joins TRBV25-1 and TRBJ2-2, with D maybe TRBD2 (5 bases). Trimming shortened V by 3 bases and J by 3 bases, and 11 bases separated the two germline ends. Germline CDR1 is MGHDK and CDR2 is SYGVNS. This CDR3 spans 15 amino acids.

The CDR3 here is CASSVGQQETQYF. The CDR3 region has the DNA TGTGCCAGCAGCGTGGGACAACAAGAGACCCAGTACTTC. The chain combines TRBV9 with TRBJ2-5, with TRBD1 as a possible D gene (6 bases). Germline V gives CDR1 SGDLS, CDR2 YYNGEE. This CDR3 contains 13 residues. V was cut by 2 bases and J by 2 bases, with 7 bases left in between.

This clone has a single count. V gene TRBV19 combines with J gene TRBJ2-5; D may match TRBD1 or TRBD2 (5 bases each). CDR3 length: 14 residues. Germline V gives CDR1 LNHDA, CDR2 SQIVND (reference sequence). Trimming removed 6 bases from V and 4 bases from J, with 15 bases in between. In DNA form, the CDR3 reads TGTGCCAGTAGAAGAGGGGCGGACACAGAGACCCAGTACTTC. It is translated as CASRRGADTETQYF.

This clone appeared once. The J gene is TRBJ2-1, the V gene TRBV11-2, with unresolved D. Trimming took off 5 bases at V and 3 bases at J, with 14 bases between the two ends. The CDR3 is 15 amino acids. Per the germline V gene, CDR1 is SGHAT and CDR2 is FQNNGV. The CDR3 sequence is CASSPPHFHYNEQFF. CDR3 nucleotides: TGTGCCAGCAGCCCCCCCCACTTTCACTACAATGAGCAGTTCTTC.

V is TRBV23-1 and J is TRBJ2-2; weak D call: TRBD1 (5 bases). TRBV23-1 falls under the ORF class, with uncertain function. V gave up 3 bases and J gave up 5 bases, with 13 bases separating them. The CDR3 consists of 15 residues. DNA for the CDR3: TGCGCCAGCAGTCATAAGGGGTCGGATACCGGGGAGCTGTTTTTT. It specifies CASSHKGSDTGELFF.

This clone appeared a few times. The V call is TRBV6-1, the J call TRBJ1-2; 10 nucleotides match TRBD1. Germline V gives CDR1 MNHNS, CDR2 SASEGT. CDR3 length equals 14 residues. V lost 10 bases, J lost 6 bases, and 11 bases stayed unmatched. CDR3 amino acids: CATQTGGAENGYTF. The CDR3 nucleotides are TGTGCCACCCAGACAGGGGGCGCTGAGAATGGCTACACCTTC.

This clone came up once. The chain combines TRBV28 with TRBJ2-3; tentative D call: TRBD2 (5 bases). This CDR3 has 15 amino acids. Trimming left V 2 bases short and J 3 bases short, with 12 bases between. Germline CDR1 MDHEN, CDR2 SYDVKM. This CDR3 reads CASSLGRFFTDTQYF. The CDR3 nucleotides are TGTGCCAGCAGTTTAGGGAGATTCTTTACAGATACGCAGTATTTT. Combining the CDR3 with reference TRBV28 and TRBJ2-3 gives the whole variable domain DVKVTQSSRYLVKRTGEKVFLECVQDMDHENMFWYRQDPGLGLRLIYFSYDVKMKEKGDIPEGYSVSREKKERFSLILESASTNQTSMYLCASSLGRFFTDTQYFGPGTRLTVL.

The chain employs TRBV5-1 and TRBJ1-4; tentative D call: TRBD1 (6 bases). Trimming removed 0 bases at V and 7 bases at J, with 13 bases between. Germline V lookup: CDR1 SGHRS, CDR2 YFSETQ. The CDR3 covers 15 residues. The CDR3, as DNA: TGCGCCAGCAGCTTGGCCTCGGGGGGCGGTGAAAAACTGTTTTTT. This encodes CASSLASGGGEKLFF.

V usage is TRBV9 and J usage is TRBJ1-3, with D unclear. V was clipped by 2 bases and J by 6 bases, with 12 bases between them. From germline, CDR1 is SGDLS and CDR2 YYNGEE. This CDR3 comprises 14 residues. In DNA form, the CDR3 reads TGTGCCAGCAGCGTTTCGGCAGCGCCAAACACCATATATTTT. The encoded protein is CASSVSAAPNTIYF.